The rows below give T cell receptor beta chains drawn from one sample of a study of graft-versus-host responses after intestinal transplantation. The repertoire was sequenced with immunoSEQ multiplex PCR; TCRdb's copy has only in-frame clones and lacks some. The sample contains 96,000 or so clones, 90% to 95% of which appear only once. For these TCRs, the target antigens are not known. This sample comprised unstimulated CD4+ T cells sorted from spleen or lymph node cells, obtained before intestinal transplant. The receptors were gathered from a human donor who received an intestinal transplant. The CDR3 runs from the conserved cysteine through the conserved F or W.

j_call v_call cdr3_aa
TRBJ1-2 TRBV9 CASSPGGDYGYTF
TRBJ2-2 TRBV7-3 CASSSQFTGELFF
TRBJ2-5 TRBV5-1 CASSAQSTGMGSETQYF
TRBJ2-3 TRBV28 CASSFVAGGGDTQYF
TRBJ2-7 TRBV6-5 CASSSPGGTGQYF
TRBJ2-7 TRBV7-2 CASSLYDEQYF
TRBJ2-1 TRBV30 CAWSVNGGAKEQFF
TRBJ1-4 TRBV14 CASSQDQARATNEKLFF
TRBJ1-1 TRBV6-1 CASSEYSRATEAFF
TRBJ1-6 TRBV7-9 CASSLGQVVPSSPLHF
TRBJ1-4 TRBV19 CASSTIDGTGEKLFF
TRBJ1-1 TRBV29-1 CSVSGGTNTEAFF
TRBJ2-1 TRBV7-2 CASSLFTAVRVWNEQFF
TRBJ2-1 TRBV21-1 CASSKVPGDNEQFF
TRBJ2-7 TRBV5-6 CASSLVGEGLFSYGDEQYF
TRBJ2-3 TRBV27 CASSLASGTDTQYF
TRBJ1-2 TRBV6-4 CASSGWTGGSYGYTF
TRBJ1-1 TRBV7-9 CASSRLGVMNTEAFF
TRBJ2-5 TRBV12-5 CASGWDRGHTPTQYF
TRBJ1-4 TRBV30 CAWSSRKLDEKLFF
TRBJ2-1 TRBV18 CASSPLGQGSHEQFF
TRBJ1-2 TRBV30 CAWRIGGGYTF
TRBJ1-6 TRBV6-6 CASSYGALESSPLHF
TRBJ1-1 TRBV5-1 CASSPPDGGFGAFF
TRBJ1-2 TRBV6-5 CASSSQGRGYTF
TRBJ2-5 TRBV9 CASSRPPEGGTQYF
TRBJ2-3 TRBV6-6 CASGLTDTQYF
TRBJ1-5 TRBV6-1 CASSDPGQAQPQHF
TRBJ2-1 TRBV5-1 CASSPDRGRNNEQFF
TRBJ2-7 TRBV6-1 CASRADRAPYEQYF
TRBJ2-7 TRBV6-1 CASSEGGTGAYEQYF
TRBJ1-1 TRBV27 CASSFGPYPQTGVNTEAFF
TRBJ2-7 TRBV9 CASSSIPGGEQYF
TRBJ1-5 TRBV19 CASSIEGQGADQPQHF
TRBJ1-3 TRBV5-6 CASRGTGNTIYF
TRBJ1-6 TRBV4-2 CASSQVGADNSPLHF
TRBJ2-2 TRBV5-1 CASSIEHTGELFF
TRBJ2-7 TRBV10-3 CAISESRVQEQYF
TRBJ2-3 TRBV5-4 CASSLETGLDTQYF
TRBJ1-1 TRBV7-9 CASSFPGQWNTEAFF
TRBJ2-6 TRBV5-6 CASSSTRQDRANVLTF
TRBJ1-4 TRBV19 CASKGVGTEKLFF
TRBJ2-5 TRBV28 CASSGRAVGYQETQYF
TRBJ2-7 TRBV7-2 CASSLGAEGWDEQYF
TRBJ2-6 TRBV19 CASSIVGQASTGANVLTF
TRBJ2-7 TRBV7-9 CASSTSGAKYEQYF
TRBJ1-3 TRBV9 CASSFGLIGGNTIYF
TRBJ2-7 TRBV12-2 CASRSYLAFYEQYF
TRBJ2-7 TRBV15 CATSRDPGHEQYF
TRBJ1-2 TRBV30 CAWSARGQKFYGYTF